Each of the 19 T cell receptor beta chains below was sequenced from the same sample in a study of T cell responses to AZD1222 COVID-19 vaccine. Clones were sequenced by immunoSEQ multiplex PCR, and TCRdb holds only the in-frame ones, with some missing. The data show approximately 97,000 clones, with approximately 86% seen just once and 5% held by the top ten. Sequences were derived from peripheral blood, sampled on day 0 of AZD1222 vaccination. Receptors were obtained from an adult in good health.

The chain employs TRBV5-1 and TRBJ2-7; D might be TRBD2 (6 bases). V lost 7 bases, J lost 5 bases, and 22 bases lay in between. The CDR3 length is 15 residues. The germline CDR1 and CDR2 sequences are SGHRS and YFSETQ. CDR3 residues: CASGNGLSRSDEQYF. In DNA form, the CDR3 reads TGCGCCAGCGGAAACGGACTATCCCGCTCGGACGAGCAGTACTTC.

V and J are TRBV19 and TRBJ2-2, with TRBD1 matching over 9 bases. This CDR3 has 17 amino acids. Germline V lookup: CDR1 LNHDA, CDR2 SQIVND (reference sequence). V was clipped by 7 bases and J by 4 bases; unmatched bases: 13. The CDR3 loop reads CASTKTRDRDSTGELFF. The CDR3 nucleotides read TGTGCCAGTACCAAGACTCGGGACAGGGATTCCACCGGGGAGCTGTTTTTT.

V usage is TRBV30 and J usage is TRBJ1-5; possible D gene TRBD1, 6 bases. Germline CDR1 and CDR2: GTSNPN and SVGIG (reference sequence). Trimming took 2 bases from V and 5 from J, leaving 10 bases between them. The CDR3 is 13 residues long. In DNA, the CDR3 is TGTGCCTGGAGTCAGACAGGTGATCAGCCCCAGCATTTT. This translates into CAWSQTGDQPQHF.

This CDR3 is CASSQVRSPGPETQYF. For the CDR3, the DNA is TGTGCCAGCAGCCAAGTACGATCTCCGGGGCCGGAGACCCAGTACTTC. V is TRBV3-1 (or the pseudogene TRBV3-2) and J is TRBJ2-5; the D call may be TRBD1 or TRBD2 (5 bases each). CDR1 LGHDT and CDR2 YNNKEL come from the germline V gene (reference sequence). The CDR3 consists of 16 residues. V lost 1 base, J lost 5 bases, and 17 bases lay in between.

The chain recombines TRBV5-1 with TRBJ1-2, with a weak D call TRBD1 (6 bases). V was clipped by 4 bases and J by 6 bases, with 16 bases between them. The CDR3 consists of 14 residues. Germline values: CDR1 SGHRS, CDR2 YFSETQ. The CDR3 coding sequence is TGCGCCAGCAGCATCCAACAGGGAGAGGATGGCTACACCTTC. Translation gives CASSIQQGEDGYTF.

The rearrangement links TRBV18 to TRBJ2-7; no clear D gene. The CDR3 spans 11 residues. The V end was cut by 4 bases, the J end by 5 bases, with 6 bases between. Germline V CDR1 and CDR2: KGHSH, LQKENI. The CDR3 sequence: CASSHEDEQYF. In DNA, the CDR3 is TGTGCCAGCTCACACGAGGACGAGCAGTACTTC.

The chain links TRBV5-1 to TRBJ2-1; D may be TRBD2 (5 bases). The germline V and J ends were trimmed by 4 bases and 0 bases, with 8 bases remaining between them. CDR1 and CDR2 from the germline V gene are SGHRS and YFSETQ. There are 14 residues in the CDR3. CDR3 sequence: CASSRGSSYNEQFF. CDR3 DNA: TGCGCCAGCAGCCGGGGAAGCTCCTACAATGAGCAGTTCTTC.

The chain employs TRBV30 and TRBJ1-2; D unclear. The CDR3 length is 13 residues. V gave up 0 bases and J gave up 4 bases, with 9 bases separating them. Germline CDR1 is GTSNPN and CDR2 is SVGIG (reference sequence). CDR3 sequence: CAWSVQRSYGYTF. Here the CDR3 DNA reads TGTGCCTGGAGTGTACAGCGAAGCTATGGCTACACCTTC.

The rearrangement joins TRBV11-3 to TRBJ1-3, with 8 bases lining up with TRBD1. The germline V gene encodes CDR1 SGHNT and CDR2 YENEEA. J gave up 9 bases and V 5 bases, and 12 bases lay outside the gene matches. The CDR3 runs to 15 residues. The DNA of the CDR3 is TGTGCCAGCAGCCGGACGAGACAGGGGAACGGCACCATATATTTT. Its protein product is CASSRTRQGNGTIYF. Filled out from reference TRBV11-3 and TRBJ1-3, the complete variable domain reads EAGVVQSPRYKIIEKKQPVAFWCNPISGHNTLYWYLQNLGQGPELLIRYENEEAVDDSQLPKDRFSAERLKGVDSTLKIQPAELGDSAVYLCASSRTRQGNGTIYFGEGSWLTVV.

The V call is TRBV15, the J call TRBJ2-7, with TRBD1 matching over 8 bases. After removal of 1 base from V and 3 bases from J, the junction contained 8 bases not matched to a gene. The length of the CDR3 is 16 residues. Germline V gene data show CDR1 as LNHNV and CDR2 as YYDKDF (reference sequence). The CDR3 DNA sequence: TGTGCCACCAGCAGAGTCGGACGGACAGGGAGCTACGAGCAGTACTTC. Amino acids: CATSRVGRTGSYEQYF. The whole variable domain, remainder taken from reference TRBV15 and TRBJ2-7, is DAMVIQNPRYQVTQFGKPVTLSCSQTLNHNVMYWYQQKSSQAPKLLFHYYDKDFNNEADTPDNFQSRRPNTSFCFLDIRSPGLGDTAMYLCATSRVGRTGSYEQYFGPGTRLTVT.

The gene calls are TRBV5-4 and TRBJ2-2; 7 bases align to TRBD1. The trim removed 4 bases at V and 6 bases at J, leaving 9 bases unmatched. The CDR3 runs 15 residues. Germline CDR1 is SGHNT and CDR2 is YYREEE (reference sequence). The CDR3 DNA sequence: TGTGCCAGCAGCGTACCGGGACAGAGGGCCGGGGAGCTGTTTTTT. It is translated as CASSVPGQRAGELFF.

The J gene is TRBJ1-3, the V gene TRBV7-2; the D is unclear. The V end was cut by 1 base, the J end by 0 bases, with 4 bases between. The CDR3 extends over 14 amino acids. From germline, CDR1 is SGHTA and CDR2 FQGNSA. The CDR3 bases are TGTGCCAGCAGCTTAGTCGGCTCTGGAAACACCATATATTTT. Protein: CASSLVGSGNTIYF.

This clone has only a few counts. The CDR3 DNA reads as TGTGCCACCAGTGACCCGGGGAGTCGTGGCTACACCTTC. It yields the protein CATSDPGSRGYTF. This rearrangement joins TRBV24-1 to TRBJ1-2; D unresolved. Trimming cost V 4 bases and J 7 bases, with 12 bases left between them. This CDR3 is built from 13 residues. Germline lookup yields CDR1 KGHDR and CDR2 SFDVKD.

V is TRBV28 and J is TRBJ1-3, with unresolved D. The CDR3 contains 13 residues. V lost 5 bases and J 4 bases, leaving 9 bases between the germline ends. Per the germline V gene, CDR1 is MDHEN and CDR2 is SYDVKM. The CDR3 protein is CASSPFGGNTIYF. The CDR3 bases are TGTGCCAGCAGTCCTTTTGGGGGAAACACCATATATTTT. The full variable domain, with the rest looked up from reference TRBV28 and TRBJ1-3, is DVKVTQSSRYLVKRTGEKVFLECVQDMDHENMFWYRQDPGLGLRLIYFSYDVKMKEKGDIPEGYSVSREKKERFSLILESASTNQTSMYLCASSPFGGNTIYFGEGSWLTVV.

This clone was picked up a small number of times. The chain combines TRBV5-1 with TRBJ2-1; 11 positions agree with TRBD2. Unmatched junction bases numbered 8, after V lost 0 bases and J lost 9 bases. The CDR3 spans 16 residues. The germline V gene has CDR1 SGHRS and CDR2 YFSETQ. CDR3 sequence reads: CASSLVSSGRLSEQFF. The CDR3 DNA reads TGCGCCAGCAGCTTGGTCTCTAGCGGGAGGCTCAGTGAGCAGTTCTTC.

V usage is TRBV29-1 and J usage is TRBJ2-7, with 9 bases that match TRBD1. Germline V lookup: CDR1 SQVTM, CDR2 ANQGSEA. Trimming removed 4 bases from V and 3 bases from J; junction bases left unmatched: 10. The CDR3 has 15 residues. CDR3 nucleotides: TGCAGCGTTGTAGACCTTTGGACAGGGGTCTACGAGCAGTACTTC. Its protein is CSVVDLWTGVYEQYF.

The chain uses TRBV5-4 and TRBJ2-5; D may correspond to TRBD1 or TRBD2 (5 bases each). Trimming stripped 3 bases from V and 5 bases from J, with 17 bases between. The CDR3 covers 15 residues. Germline loops: CDR1 SGHNT, CDR2 YYREEE (reference sequence). The CDR3 region is CASSSKLRGGETQYF. Here the CDR3 DNA reads TGTGCCAGCAGCTCTAAACTGAGGGGCGGGGAGACCCAGTACTTC.

The V gene is TRBV11-1, the J gene TRBJ2-7; D remains ambiguous. The CDR3 consists of 14 residues. Germline V gene lookup returns CDR1 SGHAT and CDR2 FQDESV (reference sequence). Trimming cost V 11 bases and J 4 bases, with 21 bases left between them. CDR3 region: CASSTGPVLYEQYF. Written as DNA, the CDR3 is TGTGCCTCCTCCACCGGTCCCGTCCTTTACGAGCAGTACTTC.

In DNA, the CDR3 is TGTGCCAGCAGTTACGGCGACAGCCTACGTTCCCCCACAGATACGCAGTATTTT. Residues: CASSYGDSLRSPTDTQYF. The genes are TRBV6-2 or TRBV6-3 and TRBJ2-3; TRBD1 might be the D (5 bases). This CDR3 region has 18 residues. Germline V CDR1 and CDR2: MNHEY, SVGEGT. V was trimmed by 2 bases and J by 2 bases, leaving 20 bases between them.